This T cell receptor (beta chain) was identified during a study of shared clonotypes between healthy human individuals (dated by TCRdb to between 2020 and 2021). For the wider study: A couple of women and a few men aged 18 to 49 years were included in the cohort. For each donor, CD4 naive and CD4 memory were each run on three plates, CD8 naive on two plates, and CD8 memory on one plate. Per donor, leukapheresis produced somewhere between about 0.94 and 8.9 billion PBMCs. To increase sequencing depth and limit assay-specific biases, different laboratories used diverse techniques to prepare libraries and sequence TCR repertoires. To estimate repertoire size and how much clonotype sharing occurs between individuals, the study deeply sequenced the blood TCR repertoires of five healthy adults. Here is what the overall study found, with its caveats: Sampling was restricted to blood, and TCR repertoires in tissues likely differ from the TCR repertoires found in blood. Naive subsets generally had larger estimated clonotype richness than memory subsets did. Based on pairwise subsampling, the degree of clonotype sharing among donors was expected to be affected by sequencing depth. Higher generation probabilities were observed for clonotypes shared by all four sorted-subset donors than for non-shared clonotypes. Across four donors, about 4.5% of naive CD4, approximately 4% of naive CD8, about 2.3% of memory CD4, and roughly 0.4% of memory CD8 clonotypes were shared. Incomplete sequencing was indicated by rarefaction of sorted-subset datasets, despite the large sequencing depth. Because the study included only a small number of donors, the genetic and exposure-history diversity represented was limited.

For the CD8 naive samples, CD45RO-negative cells were positively selected for CCR7, yielding a CD45RA+CCR7+ population from which TemRA cells were excluded. Donors were healthy HIV-negative adults with no recently reported acute infections or vaccinations. All donors were Caucasian adults living in Nashville, Tennessee, USA. Blood was obtained by leukapheresis, after which PBMCs were separated by Ficoll-Histopaque density gradient centrifugation and cryopreserved in liquid nitrogen vapor phase. Purity and quantity of every magnetically sorted T cell population were checked by analytical flow cytometry. Genomic DNA was isolated from each sorted fraction and quantified by UV absorbance on a Nanodrop 2000c. This clone was seen only once. Its antigen remains unidentified. There are no base qualities to consult, and no much larger clone falls within one base. Using the deep immunoSEQ assay, multiplex PCR amplified TCR CDR3 regions from genomic DNA. Genomic DNA extracted from each cell subset was distributed evenly over all wells of several immunoSEQ 96-well plates, and each plate served as one replicate. For sorted subsets, around 200 ng genomic DNA, equal to tens of thousands of T cell genomes, was loaded into each replicate PCR. Purified libraries were measured with a Qubit 3.0 fluorometer, size-checked on a Bioanalyzer 2100, and measured again with the KAPA Library Quantification kit. A separate single-read 150-cycle Illumina NextSeq 550 flow cell was used to sequence each immunoSEQ 96-well plate. The authors' analysis ran thus. Because only junctional sequences without quality scores were contained in the immunoSEQ output, filtering matching that applied to full-length reads could not be performed. To assign V/J genes and CDR3, sequences were annotated using PyIR, a Python wrapper for IgBLAST v1.9, with IMGT germline references. Reads with weak V/J assignments (E-value above 1e-6), missing CDR3, stop codons, out-of-frame junctions, or ambiguous translated residues were removed. A V3J clonotype was defined by an identical inferred V gene, J gene, and CDR3 amino acid sequence. The percentage overlap between two repertoires was calculated by dividing the number of shared unique clonotypes by the size of the smaller repertoire. RTK rarefaction, the Chao1 estimator, and Recon v2.1 estimates of unobserved clonotypes were used to assess repertoire richness. For all TCRbeta clonotypes obtained by the gDNA method from a few donors, generation probabilities were computed with OLGA. This is the immuneACCESS table as TCRdb keeps it, with only in-frame sequences that have V and J called. A part of the clones is gone; compared with another copy, unresolved V genes explain less than half, and the rest is unexplained. That table gives V, J and clone size, and the DNA gave D and trimming. In this sample the table shows millions of clones, roughly 94% of which occur a single time. The ten largest clones take up more than 0.95% of the sample.

The CDR3 holds 15 amino acids from the cysteine to the phenylalanine. The only DNA kept is the CDR3, 45 bases in frame from the first base. Reading the germline V gene gives CDR1 SNHLY and CDR2 FYNNEI. V drops 6 bases and J drops 1 base, leaving 16 bases in between. Rearrangement joined TRBV2 to TRBJ2-7, and perhaps TRBD1 as D gene, on 5 matching bases. The sample comprised naive CD8+ T cells sorted from blood. This specimen's cell subset or site label, per the study, means: CD45RA+CCR7+. The receptor comes from a man aged 18 to 30 in good health. CDR3 loop: CASRALVGPSYEQYF. The DNA reads TGTGCCAGCAGGGCTTTGGTGGGGCCGTCCTACGAGCAGTACTTC.